The 18 T cell receptor beta chains listed next were all sequenced from one sample in a study of blood T cell repertoires in COVID-19 (dated by TCRdb to 2020 to 2021). Receptors were amplified or captured by the immunoSEQ multiplex PCR assay. TCRdb obtained this table from immuneACCESS and retained in-frame rearrangements with V and J assigned. These tables miss some clones; where compared with another copy, unresolved V genes account for less than half of the shortfall, and the remainder is unexplained. The sample records 150,000 to 200,000 clones, over 75% of which are singletons. About 6.6% of the sample belongs to the ten largest clones. Sequencing used PBMCs or T cells enriched from blood (not recorded which). These receptors were obtained from a woman aged 45-65 years who had recovered from COVID-19.

This clone was observed once. The V and J genes are TRBV30 and TRBJ2-3; a possible D gene is TRBD2 (5 bases). V lost 8 bases and J lost 8, with 14 bases in between. CDR1 GTSNPN and CDR2 SVGIG come from the germline V gene (reference sequence). The CDR3 is 11 residues long. The CDR3: CAARARGTQYF. In DNA form, the CDR3 reads TGTGCCGCAAGGGCCCGGGGTACGCAGTATTTT.

The chain employs TRBV7-3 and TRBJ2-2, with 10 nucleotides matching TRBD1. CDR3 length: 18 residues. Germline CDR1 is SGHTA and CDR2 is FQGTGA. J gave up 4 bases and V 8 bases, and 16 bases lay outside the gene matches. CDR3 sequence: CASRLIGTGVKSTGELFF. The CDR3 DNA reads as TGTGCCAGCCGACTTATAGGGACAGGGGTTAAGAGCACCGGGGAGCTGTTTTTT.

The chain has TRBV27 and TRBJ1-1, with D hard to call. There are 13 residues in the CDR3. The germline V gene has CDR1 MNHEY and CDR2 SMNVEV (reference sequence). V gave up 6 bases and J gave up 2 bases, with 10 bases separating them. CDR3 sequence reads: CASRGSGNTEAFF. In DNA form, the CDR3 reads TGTGCCAGCAGGGGTTCGGGTAACACTGAAGCTTTCTTT.

The V and J genes are TRBV6-5 and TRBJ1-5; weak D call: TRBD1 (6 bases). Trimming cost V 5 bases and J 2 bases, with 13 bases left between them. Germline CDR1 reads MNHEY; CDR2 reads SVGAGI. The CDR3 is 15 amino acids. The CDR3 is CASSPQGKGNQPQHF. In nucleotides, the CDR3 is TGTGCCAGCAGTCCACAGGGAAAGGGCAATCAGCCCCAGCATTTT.

The J gene is TRBJ2-1, the V gene TRBV23-1; 9 bases align to TRBD1. TRBV23-1 falls under the ORF class, with uncertain function. V lost 4 bases and J lost 10; bases outside the gene matches: 17. This CDR3 is 17 amino acids long. CDR3 loop: CASSRKLRTGADSEQFF. The DNA for the CDR3 is TGCGCCAGCAGTCGCAAACTCCGGACAGGGGCTGACTCGGAGCAGTTCTTC.

The V gene is TRBV9, the J gene TRBJ2-3; D gene unclear. The CDR3 consists of 12 residues. V dropped 7 bases and J dropped 4 bases, with 10 bases sitting between them. Germline values: CDR1 SGDLS, CDR2 YYNGEE. CDR3 loop: CASGKFADTQYF. CDR3 DNA sequence: TGTGCCAGCGGCAAATTTGCAGATACGCAGTATTTT.

This clone was detected a few times. The chain combines TRBV2 with TRBJ1-1, with TRBD1 as a possible D gene (6 bases). Trimming took 7 bases from V and 1 from J, leaving 10 bases between them. Germline assignment: CDR1 SNHLY and CDR2 FYNNEI. This CDR3 contains 13 residues. DNA of the CDR3: TGTGCCAGCAACAGGGAAACGAACACTGAAGCTTTCTTT. Translating gives CASNRETNTEAFF.

This clone appeared a single time. The chain has TRBV7-2 and TRBJ2-7; the match to TRBD2 covers 13 bases. The CDR3 totals 17 residues. Germline V gene data show CDR1 as SGHTA and CDR2 as FQGNSA. The junction had 6 bases not matched to a gene; V was cut back by 4 bases and J by 0 bases. CDR3: CASSSGTSGAISYEQYF. The CDR3 bases are TGTGCCAGCAGCTCCGGGACTAGCGGGGCTATCTCCTACGAGCAGTACTTC.

The gene calls are TRBV10-2 and TRBJ2-2, with D possibly TRBD2 on 6 matching bases. The CDR3 is made up of 12 amino acids. Trimming removed 6 bases at V and 4 bases at J, with 6 bases between. Germline values: CDR1 WSHSY, CDR2 SAAADI. CDR3 sequence (DNA): TGCGCCAGCAGCGGGGGCACCGGGGAGCTGTTTTTT. It is translated as CASSGGTGELFF.

This clone occurred once. The V call is TRBV7-3, the J call TRBJ1-6; possibly TRBD1 for D (6 bases). CDR3 length equals 15 residues. Trimming removed 5 bases from V and 8 bases from J, with 16 bases in between. Germline CDR1 is SGHTA and CDR2 is FQGTGA. The CDR3 region has the DNA TGTGCCAGCAGCCCAGGAGGGGGGGGGCATTCACCCCTCCACTTT. As protein: CASSPGGGGHSPLHF.

The CDR3 coding sequence is TGCGCCAGCAGCCAAGATGGGAGCAGTCCTAACACTGAAGCTTTCTTT. It codes for CASSQDGSSPNTEAFF. The V call is TRBV4-3, the J call TRBJ1-1; D remains unclear. The CDR3 consists of 16 residues. With 0 bases removed from V and 2 bases from J, the gap between germline ends came to 13 bases. From germline, CDR1 is LGHNA and CDR2 YSLEER.

To note about this clone: At one end the junction does not follow the germline gene, possibly because of a read error. The rearrangement uses TRBV7-7 and TRBJ2-3; D might be TRBD2 (6 bases). The CDR3 loop spans 15 amino acids. The germline CDR1 and CDR2 sequences are SSHAT and FNYEAQ (reference sequence). CDR3 protein: CASSFGLAPADTQYF. In DNA, the CDR3 is TGTGCTAGCAGCTTTGGTCTAGCGCCTGCAGATACGCAGTATTTT. Variable domain in full (rest from reference TRBV7-7 and TRBJ2-3): GAGVSQSPRYKVTKRGQDVTLRCDPISSHATLYWYQQALGQGPEFLTYFNYEAQPDKSGLPSDRFSAERPEGSISTLTIQRTEQRDSAMYRCASSFGLAPADTQYFGPGTRLTVL.

This chain uses TRBV3-1 (or the pseudogene TRBV3-2) with TRBJ2-7; the match to TRBD1 covers 11 bases. CDR3 length: 16 residues. The V gene's germline CDR1 is LGHDT and CDR2 YNNKEL (reference sequence). V gave up 2 bases and J gave up 3 bases; unmatched junction bases: 6. CDR3 sequence reads: CASSQPTGTGGYEQYF. In nucleotides, the CDR3 is TGTGCCAGCAGCCAACCCACCGGGACAGGGGGCTACGAGCAGTACTTC.

The V call is TRBV5-1, the J call TRBJ2-3; no reliable D call. The CDR3 extends over 15 amino acids. Looked up from germline, CDR1 is SGHRS and CDR2 is YFSETQ. V was pared by 0 bases and J by 2 bases, with 10 bases between. The CDR3 is CASSLGRVNTDTQYF. The CDR3 DNA is TGCGCCAGCAGCTTGGGTCGGGTGAACACAGATACGCAGTATTTT.

This rearrangement joins TRBV6-5 to TRBJ1-1; D is perhaps TRBD1 (5 bases). V was clipped by 4 bases and J by 6 bases, with 12 bases between them. CDR3 size: 13 residues. CDR1 MNHEY and CDR2 SVGAGI come from the germline V gene. The CDR3 region is CASSFPGGPEAFF. CDR3 nucleotide sequence: TGTGCCAGCAGTTTCCCCGGGGGTCCTGAAGCTTTCTTT.

The chain links TRBV20-1 to TRBJ2-5; D not certain. V was shortened by 3 bases and J by 2 bases, with 16 bases between the two germline ends. The CDR3 is 15 residues long. Germline assignment: CDR1 DFQATT and CDR2 SNEGSKA (reference sequence). The CDR3 coding sequence is TGCAGTGCTAGTGGTAGTCGCCCAGCGCAAGAGACCCAGTACTTC. It encodes CSASGSRPAQETQYF.

V and J are TRBV15 and TRBJ2-1; D might be TRBD1 (5 bases). This CDR3 contains 13 residues. V lost 6 bases and J 1 base, leaving 7 bases between the germline ends. Germline V gene lookup returns CDR1 LNHNV and CDR2 YYDKDF (reference sequence). Written as DNA, the CDR3 is TGTGCCACCAGGGACACTTCCTACAATGAGCAGTTCTTC. Translating it yields CATRDTSYNEQFF.

The chain employs TRBV14 and TRBJ2-7, with D perhaps TRBD2 (6 bases). The V end lost 5 bases, the J end lost 3 bases, and 11 bases lay between the germline ends. CDR3 length: 13 amino acids. CDR1 and CDR2 from the germline V gene are SGHDN and FVKESK. The CDR3 nucleotides read TGTGCCAGCAGCGGTTGGGGGGACTACGAGCAGTACTTC. Amino acids: CASSGWGDYEQYF.